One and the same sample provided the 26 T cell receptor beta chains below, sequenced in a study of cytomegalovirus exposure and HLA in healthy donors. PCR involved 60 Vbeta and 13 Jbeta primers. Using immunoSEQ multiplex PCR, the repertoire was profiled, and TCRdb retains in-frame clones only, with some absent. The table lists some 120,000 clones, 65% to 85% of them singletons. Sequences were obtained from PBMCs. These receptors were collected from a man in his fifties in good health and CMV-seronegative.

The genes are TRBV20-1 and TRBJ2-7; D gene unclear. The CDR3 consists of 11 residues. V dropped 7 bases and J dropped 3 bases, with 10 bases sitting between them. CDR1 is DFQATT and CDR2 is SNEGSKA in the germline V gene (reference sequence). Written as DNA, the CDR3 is TGCAGTGGCGCGTTCGGCTACGAGCAGTACTTC. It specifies CSGAFGYEQYF.

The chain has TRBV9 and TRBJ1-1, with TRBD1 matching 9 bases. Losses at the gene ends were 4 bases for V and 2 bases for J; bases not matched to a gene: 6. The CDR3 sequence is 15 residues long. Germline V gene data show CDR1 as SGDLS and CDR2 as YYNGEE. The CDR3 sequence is CASSLEQGANTEAFF. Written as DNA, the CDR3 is TGTGCCAGCAGCCTAGAACAGGGGGCAAACACTGAAGCTTTCTTT.

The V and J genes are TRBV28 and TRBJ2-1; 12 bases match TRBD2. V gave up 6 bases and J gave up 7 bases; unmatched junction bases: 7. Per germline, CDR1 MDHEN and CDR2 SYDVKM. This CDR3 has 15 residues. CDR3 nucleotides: TGTGCCAGCAGGCGCTGGACTAGCGGGAAGAATGAGCAGTTCTTC. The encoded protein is CASRRWTSGKNEQFF.

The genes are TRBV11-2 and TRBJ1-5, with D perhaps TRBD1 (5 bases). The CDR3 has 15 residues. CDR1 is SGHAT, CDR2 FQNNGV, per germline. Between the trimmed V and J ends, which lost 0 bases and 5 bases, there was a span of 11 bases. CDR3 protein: CASSLDPQGYQPQHF. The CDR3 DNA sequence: TGTGCCAGCAGCTTAGATCCTCAGGGTTATCAGCCCCAGCATTTT.

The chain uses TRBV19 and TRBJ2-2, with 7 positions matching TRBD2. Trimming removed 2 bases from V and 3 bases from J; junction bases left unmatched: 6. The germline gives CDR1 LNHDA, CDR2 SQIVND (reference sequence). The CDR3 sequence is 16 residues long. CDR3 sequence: CASSIIRGGDTGELFF. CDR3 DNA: TGTGCCAGTAGTATAATCCGGGGAGGGGACACCGGGGAGCTGTTTTTT.

Here the CDR3 reads CASSPTGGSGNTIYF. The CDR3 DNA reads TGCGCCAGCAGCCCGACCGGGGGGTCGGGAAACACCATATATTTT. This chain links TRBV5-1 with TRBJ1-3; possible D gene TRBD1, 5 bases. This CDR3 is built from 15 residues. Trimming left V 4 bases short and J 4 bases short, with 15 bases between. CDR1 is SGHRS and CDR2 is YFSETQ in the germline V gene.

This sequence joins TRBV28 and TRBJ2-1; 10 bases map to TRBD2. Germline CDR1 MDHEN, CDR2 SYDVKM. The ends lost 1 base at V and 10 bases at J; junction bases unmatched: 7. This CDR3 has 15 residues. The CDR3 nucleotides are TGTGCCAGCAGTTTATCCCTAGCGGGAGTGCAAGAGCAGTTCTTC. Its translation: CASSLSLAGVQEQFF.

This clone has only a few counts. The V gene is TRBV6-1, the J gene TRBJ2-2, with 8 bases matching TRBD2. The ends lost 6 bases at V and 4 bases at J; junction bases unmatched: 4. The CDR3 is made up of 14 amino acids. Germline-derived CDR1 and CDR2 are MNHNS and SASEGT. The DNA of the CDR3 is TGTGCCAGCAGGCAAGCGGGAGCCACCGGGGAGCTGTTTTTT. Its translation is CASRQAGATGELFF.

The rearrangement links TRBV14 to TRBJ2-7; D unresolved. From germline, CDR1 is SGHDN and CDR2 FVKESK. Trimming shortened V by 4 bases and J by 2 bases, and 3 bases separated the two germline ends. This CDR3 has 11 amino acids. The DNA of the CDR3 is TGTGCCAGCAGCCTCACCTACGAGCAGTACTTC. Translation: CASSLTYEQYF.

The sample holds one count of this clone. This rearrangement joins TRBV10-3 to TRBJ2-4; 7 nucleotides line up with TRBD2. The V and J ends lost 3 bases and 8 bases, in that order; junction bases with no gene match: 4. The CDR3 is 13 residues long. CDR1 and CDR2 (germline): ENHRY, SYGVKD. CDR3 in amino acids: CAISDRDYDIQYF. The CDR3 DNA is TGTGCCATCAGTGACCGGGACTACGACATTCAGTACTTC.

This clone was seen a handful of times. DNA for the CDR3: TGTGCCACCAGCAGAGACACCAGGGGAGGGTACGAGCAGTACTTC. Residues: CATSRDTRGGYEQYF. This sequence joins TRBV15 and TRBJ2-7, with D possibly being TRBD2 (7 bases). V was cut by 0 bases and J by 4 bases, with 13 bases left in between. CDR3 length: 15 residues. Germline V gene data show CDR1 as LNHNV and CDR2 as YYDKDF (reference sequence).

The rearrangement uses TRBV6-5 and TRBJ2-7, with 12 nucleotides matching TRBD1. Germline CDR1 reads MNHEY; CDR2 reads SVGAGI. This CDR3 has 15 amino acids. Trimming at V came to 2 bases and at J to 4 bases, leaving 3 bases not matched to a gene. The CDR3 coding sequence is TGTGCCAGCAGTTACAAGGGACAGGGGGCATACGAGCAGTACTTC. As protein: CASSYKGQGAYEQYF.

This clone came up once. CDR3 sequence reads: CASSESGTGLSEQYF. The CDR3 DNA sequence: TGTGCCAGCAGTGAATCCGGGACAGGGCTAAGCGAGCAGTACTTC. The rearrangement joins TRBV25-1 to TRBJ2-7; 9 bases agree with TRBD1. This CDR3 is 15 amino acids long. The V segment lost 1 base and the J segment 6 bases; nucleotides outside the gene matches: 7. CDR1 is MGHDK and CDR2 is SYGVNS in the germline V gene.

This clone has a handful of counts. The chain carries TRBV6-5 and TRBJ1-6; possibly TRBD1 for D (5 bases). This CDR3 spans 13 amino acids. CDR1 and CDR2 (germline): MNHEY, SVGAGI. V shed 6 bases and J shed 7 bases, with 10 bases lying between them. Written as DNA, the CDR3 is TGTGCCAGCAGCGACGGGGGGAATTCACCCCTCCACTTT. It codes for CASSDGGNSPLHF.

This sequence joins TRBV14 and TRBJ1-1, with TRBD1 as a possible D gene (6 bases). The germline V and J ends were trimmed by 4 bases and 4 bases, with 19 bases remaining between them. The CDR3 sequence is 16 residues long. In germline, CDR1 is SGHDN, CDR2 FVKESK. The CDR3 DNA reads TGTGCCAGCAGCCCGCGGCCGGGGGGCATTAGCACTGAAGCTTTCTTT. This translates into CASSPRPGGISTEAFF.

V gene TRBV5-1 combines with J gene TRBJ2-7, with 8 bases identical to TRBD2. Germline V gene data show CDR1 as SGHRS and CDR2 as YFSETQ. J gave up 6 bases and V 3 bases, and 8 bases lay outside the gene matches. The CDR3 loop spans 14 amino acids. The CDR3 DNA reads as TGCGCCAGCAGCTGGACGTCGGGAGGGGCCGAGCAGTACTTC. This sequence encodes CASSWTSGGAEQYF.

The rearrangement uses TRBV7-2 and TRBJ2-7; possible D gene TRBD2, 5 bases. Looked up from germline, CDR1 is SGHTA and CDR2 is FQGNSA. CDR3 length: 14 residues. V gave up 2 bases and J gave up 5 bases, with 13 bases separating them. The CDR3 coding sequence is TGTGCCAGCAGCTTACAGTCAGAGGGCCACGAGCAGTACTTC. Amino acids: CASSLQSEGHEQYF.

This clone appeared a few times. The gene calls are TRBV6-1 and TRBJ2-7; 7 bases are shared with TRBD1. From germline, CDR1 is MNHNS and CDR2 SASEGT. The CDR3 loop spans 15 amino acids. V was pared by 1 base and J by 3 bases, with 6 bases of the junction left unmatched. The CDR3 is CASSEGGTASYEQYF. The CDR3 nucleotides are TGTGCCAGCAGTGAAGGGGGGACAGCTAGCTACGAGCAGTACTTC.

For the CDR3, the DNA is TGTGCCAGCAGAAACACAGGGGCGACCTACGAGCAGTACTTC. Its translation: CASRNTGATYEQYF. The rearrangement uses TRBV27 and TRBJ2-7, with 7 bases aligning to TRBD1. Looked up from germline, CDR1 is MNHEY and CDR2 is SMNVEV (reference sequence). The CDR3 consists of 14 residues. V dropped 6 bases and J dropped 2; count of bases not matched to a gene: 7.

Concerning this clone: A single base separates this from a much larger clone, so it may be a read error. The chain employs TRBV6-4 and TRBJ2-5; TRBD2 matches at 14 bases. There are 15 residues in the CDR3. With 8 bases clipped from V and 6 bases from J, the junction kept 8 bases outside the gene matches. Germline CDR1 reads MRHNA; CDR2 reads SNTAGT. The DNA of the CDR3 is TGTGCCAGCTCGCCGGGACTAGCGGGAGTGAAGACCCAGTACTTC. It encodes CASSPGLAGVKTQYF.

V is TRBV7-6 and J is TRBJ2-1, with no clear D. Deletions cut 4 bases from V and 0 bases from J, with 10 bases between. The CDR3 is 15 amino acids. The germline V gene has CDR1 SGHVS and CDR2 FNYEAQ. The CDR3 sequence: CASSSGTTSYNEQFF. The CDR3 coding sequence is TGTGCCAGCAGCTCCGGAACTACCTCCTACAATGAGCAGTTCTTC.

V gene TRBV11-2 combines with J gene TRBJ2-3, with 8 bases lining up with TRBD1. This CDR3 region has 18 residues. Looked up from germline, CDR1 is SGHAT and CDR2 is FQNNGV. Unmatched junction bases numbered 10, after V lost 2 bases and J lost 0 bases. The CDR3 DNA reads TGTGCCAGCAGCTTATCGGACAGGGTGGGGCCCAGCACAGATACGCAGTATTTT. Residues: CASSLSDRVGPSTDTQYF.

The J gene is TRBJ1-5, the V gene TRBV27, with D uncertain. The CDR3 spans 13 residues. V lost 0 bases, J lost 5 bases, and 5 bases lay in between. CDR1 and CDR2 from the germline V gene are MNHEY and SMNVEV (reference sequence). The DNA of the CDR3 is TGTGCCAGCAGTTTATCCGGGTATCAGCCCCAGCATTTT. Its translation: CASSLSGYQPQHF.

In nucleotides, the CDR3 is TGCAGCTGCCGGACTGTAGCGGGAGGGCCCGGCGCTAACAATGAGCAGTTCTTC. Translating gives CSCRTVAGGPGANNEQFF. The gene calls are TRBV29-1 and TRBJ2-1; 11 nucleotides agree with TRBD2. Germline CDR1 SQVTM, CDR2 ANQGSEA. The CDR3 loop spans 18 amino acids. V dropped 8 bases and J dropped 5; count of bases not matched to a gene: 20.

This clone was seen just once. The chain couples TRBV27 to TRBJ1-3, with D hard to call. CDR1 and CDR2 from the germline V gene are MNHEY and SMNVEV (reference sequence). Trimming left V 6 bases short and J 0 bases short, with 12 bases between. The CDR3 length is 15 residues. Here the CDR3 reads CASSSNINSGNTIYF. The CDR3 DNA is TGTGCCAGCAGCTCGAACATCAACTCTGGAAACACCATATATTTT.

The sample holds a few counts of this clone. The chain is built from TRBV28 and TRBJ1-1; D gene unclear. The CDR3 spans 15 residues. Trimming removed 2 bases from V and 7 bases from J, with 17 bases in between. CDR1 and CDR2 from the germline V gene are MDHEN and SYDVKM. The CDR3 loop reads CASSLGRAQLNEAFF. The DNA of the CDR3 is TGTGCCAGCAGTTTAGGCAGAGCGCAATTAAATGAAGCTTTCTTT.